Each of the 29 T cell receptor beta chains below was sequenced from the same sample in a study of PD-1 blockade in classical Hodgkin lymphoma. Repertoires were generated with immunoSEQ multiplex PCR, while TCRdb's copy carries only in-frame clones and drops some. The sample lists 40,000 to 45,000 clones; over 75% were seen once. All patients experienced relapse after autologous stem cell transplantation, and brentuximab vedotin exposure was variable. The specimen comprised peripheral blood mononuclear cells (PBMCs), sampled at baseline. The receptor source for this set is a human donor with classical Hodgkin lymphoma.

V is TRBV5-1 and J is TRBJ2-1; D tentatively reads TRBD1 or TRBD2 (5 bases each). The CDR3 is made up of 15 amino acids. CDR1 SGHRS and CDR2 YFSETQ come from the germline V gene. Trimming shortened V by 0 bases and J by 1 base, and 8 bases separated the two germline ends. As DNA, the CDR3 is TGCGCCAGCAGCTTGGGGGGGATTTCCTACAATGAGCAGTTCTTC. Residues: CASSLGGISYNEQFF. Full variable domain (missing parts from reference TRBV5-1 and TRBJ2-1): KAGVTQTPRYLIKTRGQQVTLSCSPISGHRSVSWYQQTPGQGLQFLFEYFSETQRNKGNFPGRFSGRQFSNSRSEMNVSTLELGDSALYLCASSLGGISYNEQFFGPGTRLTVL.

The CDR3 nucleotides read TGTGCCAGCAGCTTAGGACTAGAGGACAGGGATAGTAAAGAAAAACTGTTTTTT. Its translation is CASSLGLEDRDSKEKLFF. The V and J genes are TRBV7-9 and TRBJ1-4; 8 bases are shared with TRBD1. Germline V lookup: CDR1 SEHNR, CDR2 FQNEAQ (reference sequence). The CDR3 length is 18 residues. V shed 1 base, J shed 8 bases, and the junction held 15 bases outside the gene matches.

This clone was counted between two and nine times. The chain combines TRBV29-1 with TRBJ1-1; D call uncertain. In germline, CDR1 is SQVTM, CDR2 ANQGSEA. The CDR3 is made up of 13 amino acids. V was shortened by 6 bases and J by 5 bases, with 16 bases between the two germline ends. The CDR3 reads CSVLTTEQTEAFF. In DNA form, the CDR3 reads TGCAGCGTGCTAACCACTGAACAGACTGAAGCTTTCTTT.

This clone was seen a single time. Other DNA sequences in this specimen translate into the identical CDR3. Here the CDR3 DNA reads TGCGCCAGCAGCCAAGACAGGGAAACCGGGGAGCTGTTTTTT. Translating gives CASSQDRETGELFF. This chain connects TRBV4-3 to TRBJ2-2, with D possibly being TRBD1 (5 bases). The CDR3 is 14 amino acids. Trimming cost V 0 bases and J 5 bases, with 7 bases left between them. Germline values: CDR1 LGHNA, CDR2 YSLEER.

V gene TRBV18 combines with J gene TRBJ2-7, with D possibly matching TRBD2 (6 bases). CDR1 KGHSH and CDR2 LQKENI come from the germline V gene. This CDR3 has 16 amino acids. V was clipped by 2 bases and J by 0 bases, with 14 bases between them. The CDR3 sequence is CASSPTGGALSYEQYF. The CDR3 DNA reads as TGTGCCAGCTCACCAACCGGCGGGGCGCTCTCCTACGAGCAGTACTTC.

V gene TRBV7-3 combines with J gene TRBJ2-3, with D maybe TRBD2 (5 bases). V was cut by 2 bases and J by 0 bases, with 18 bases left in between. CDR1 and CDR2 (germline): SGHTA, FQGTGA. The CDR3 has 18 residues. The CDR3 DNA reads as TGTGCCAGCAGCTTAGAGGGTAAAGCCAGATCTAGCACAGATACGCAGTATTTT. As protein: CASSLEGKARSSTDTQYF.

This clone has only one observation. J is TRBJ2-2 and V is TRBV7-8; tentative D call: TRBD2 (6 bases). The V and J ends lost 1 base and 6 bases respectively, with 15 bases between them. Germline values: CDR1 SGHVS, CDR2 FQNEAQ. The CDR3 is 16 amino acids. The CDR3 nucleotides are TGTGCCAGCAGCTTAGAATGGGGGGAGGCACCCGGGGAGCTGTTTTTT. Translated: CASSLEWGEAPGELFF.

This clone was observed once. The chain recombines TRBV9 with TRBJ2-2; 7 bases line up with TRBD2. In germline, CDR1 is SGDLS, CDR2 YYNGEE. The ends lost 2 bases at V and 4 bases at J; junction bases unmatched: 5. The CDR3 contains 15 residues. This CDR3 reads CASSVSGGITGELFF. The CDR3 coding sequence is TGTGCCAGCAGCGTTTCGGGGGGAATCACCGGGGAGCTGTTTTTT. Looking up the rest from reference TRBV9 and TRBJ2-2 gives the full variable domain: DSGVTQTPKHLITATGQRVTLRCSPRSGDLSVYWYQQSLDQGLQFLIQYYNGEERAKGNILERFSAQQFPDLHSELNLSSLELGDSALYFCASSVSGGITGELFFGEGSRLTVL.

The chain joins TRBV6-1 to TRBJ2-7; TRBD1 or TRBD2 may be the D gene (5 bases each). Germline V gene sequence: CDR1 MNHNS, CDR2 SASEGT. This CDR3 spans 16 amino acids. V was pared by 2 bases and J by 1 base, with 15 bases between. CDR3 loop: CASSEPLGRQSYEQYF. The CDR3 coding sequence is TGTGCCAGCAGTGAACCCCTGGGACGGCAATCCTACGAGCAGTACTTC.

DNA of the CDR3: TGCGCCAGCAGCTTGGACAGGGAAGAGACCCAGTACTTC. Residues: CASSLDREETQYF. The rearrangement uses TRBV5-1 and TRBJ2-5; D may be TRBD1 (6 bases). V gave up 0 bases and J gave up 3 bases, with 6 bases separating them. This CDR3 has 13 residues. Germline V gene sequence: CDR1 SGHRS, CDR2 YFSETQ.

The chain joins TRBV5-1 to TRBJ2-7, with 10 bases aligning to TRBD1. Germline values: CDR1 SGHRS, CDR2 YFSETQ. The V and J ends lost 4 bases and 0 bases, in that order; junction bases with no gene match: 4. The CDR3 runs 15 residues. CDR3 in amino acids: CASSDGTGVSYEQYF. In DNA form, the CDR3 reads TGCGCCAGCAGCGACGGGACAGGGGTCTCCTACGAGCAGTACTTC.

This chain joins TRBV6-5 and TRBJ1-6; tentatively, D is TRBD1 (5 bases). The CDR3 totals 13 residues. Trimming cost V 6 bases and J 15 bases, with 18 bases left between them. Looked up from germline, CDR1 is MNHEY and CDR2 is SVGAGI. This CDR3 reads CASSSSPGPLLHF. The CDR3 DNA is TGTGCCAGCAGCTCCTCCCCGGGACCCCTCCTCCACTTT.

In its sample, this clone was seen once. V usage is TRBV29-1 and J usage is TRBJ2-5; D gene uncertain. Germline V gene sequence: CDR1 SQVTM, CDR2 ANQGSEA. V lost 1 base and J 2 bases, leaving 8 bases between the germline ends. The CDR3 covers 13 residues. The DNA for the CDR3 is TGCAGCGTTGAAGGTAACTCGCAAGAGACCCAGTACTTC. It yields the protein CSVEGNSQETQYF.

V and J are TRBV28 and TRBJ2-7; possible D gene TRBD1, 6 bases. V was trimmed by 7 bases and J by 0 bases, leaving 13 bases between them. The CDR3 spans 14 residues. Germline CDR1 and CDR2: MDHEN and SYDVKM. CDR3 bases: TGTGCCAGCACCAGGGACACCCTCTCCTACGAGCAGTACTTC. This codes for CASTRDTLSYEQYF.

This chain links TRBV7-9 with TRBJ1-4; D is possibly TRBD1 (5 bases). The V end lost 6 bases, the J end lost 7 bases, and 21 bases lay between the germline ends. The CDR3 has 16 amino acids. Germline CDR1 reads SEHNR; CDR2 reads FQNEAQ (reference sequence). The CDR3 here is CASRNTAGSAFEKLFF. CDR3 nucleotides: TGTGCCAGCAGAAATACCGCAGGGAGTGCTTTTGAAAAACTGTTTTTT.

This clone was seen only once. The chain employs TRBV7-9 and TRBJ2-4, with 9 bases that match TRBD2. The V gene end was trimmed by 0 bases and the J gene end by 0 bases; junction bases not matched to a gene: 3. In germline, CDR1 is SEHNR, CDR2 FQNEAQ (reference sequence). The CDR3 totals 17 residues. In DNA, the CDR3 is TGTGCCAGCAGCTTAGCAGCGGGGGGTCCAGCCAAAAACATTCAGTACTTC. Translated: CASSLAAGGPAKNIQYF.

J is TRBJ2-7 and V is TRBV27; the D gene could be TRBD1 or TRBD2 (5 bases each). CDR1 is MNHEY and CDR2 is SMNVEV in the germline V gene (reference sequence). The CDR3 length is 15 residues. V dropped 2 bases and J dropped 2 bases, with 13 bases sitting between them. The CDR3 region has the DNA TGTGCCAGCAGTTTAATTGGGGGAAGGGCCTACGAGCAGTACTTC. Residues: CASSLIGGRAYEQYF.

The rearrangement uses TRBV7-9 and TRBJ2-1; the match to TRBD1 covers 8 bases. CDR3 size: 19 residues. V was pared by 5 bases and J by 2 bases, with 17 bases of the junction left unmatched. CDR1 and CDR2 (germline): SEHNR, FQNEAQ (reference sequence). CDR3 nucleotide sequence: TGTGCCAGCAGCCTGCGGGACAGGACATACTTCGGAACCTACAATGAGCAGTTCTTC. Amino acid sequence: CASSLRDRTYFGTYNEQFF.

This clone occurred once. The chain joins TRBV19 to TRBJ1-1, with 8 bases lining up with TRBD1. Germline CDR1 LNHDA, CDR2 SQIVND (reference sequence). V gave up 8 bases and J gave up 10 bases; unmatched junction bases: 12. The CDR3 extends over 13 amino acids. The CDR3 DNA sequence: TGTGCCAGTCAGAGAGGACAGGGATGGCGAGCTTTCTTT. It codes for CASQRGQGWRAFF.

This rearrangement joins TRBV5-1 to TRBJ2-3; TRBD2 matches at 8 bases. Germline CDR1 is SGHRS and CDR2 is YFSETQ. There are 15 residues in the CDR3. V shed 4 bases, J shed 0 bases, and the junction held 4 bases outside the gene matches. CDR3 bases: TGCGCCAGCAGCCCGGGAGGGCCTAGCACAGATACGCAGTATTTT. Encoded protein: CASSPGGPSTDTQYF.

V usage is TRBV10-3 and J usage is TRBJ2-2; 11 bases align to TRBD2. CDR3 length: 15 amino acids. Germline-derived CDR1 and CDR2 are ENHRY and SYGVKD. Unmatched junction bases numbered 3, after V lost 4 bases and J lost 5 bases. The CDR3: CAISGLAGGTGELFF. In DNA form, the CDR3 reads TGTGCCATCAGTGGCCTAGCGGGGGGTACCGGGGAGCTGTTTTTT.

V is TRBV4-3 and J is TRBJ2-4, with D possibly being TRBD2 (7 bases). Trimming took off 0 bases at V and 3 bases at J, with 18 bases between the two ends. CDR1 and CDR2 from the germline V gene are LGHNA and YSLEER. This CDR3 has 18 residues. For the CDR3, the DNA is TGCGCCAGCAGCCAAGAGGTGCGGGGGCAAGGAGGCAAAAACATTCAGTACTTC. Its translation: CASSQEVRGQGGKNIQYF.

The V call is TRBV4-3, the J call TRBJ2-7; 7 nucleotides match TRBD1. V dropped 4 bases and J dropped 7; count of bases not matched to a gene: 7. Germline V gene lookup returns CDR1 LGHNA and CDR2 YSLEER. The CDR3 is made up of 13 amino acids. The CDR3 sequence is CASSPRQGWEQYF. As DNA, the CDR3 is TGCGCCAGCAGCCCCAGACAGGGTTGGGAGCAGTACTTC.

The rearrangement uses TRBV4-3 and TRBJ1-1; 9 positions agree with TRBD1. Germline V CDR1 and CDR2: LGHNA, YSLEER. The CDR3 is 18 residues long. V lost 0 bases, J lost 5 bases, and 13 bases stayed unmatched. The chain's CDR3 is CASSQDFGTGGAGTEAFF. The CDR3 DNA is TGCGCCAGCAGCCAAGATTTCGGTACAGGGGGCGCGGGAACTGAAGCTTTCTTT.

This clone showed up just once. This chain uses TRBV25-1 with TRBJ2-5, with 7 bases identical to TRBD1. TRBJ2-7 explains the end of the DNA better; the J call may be wrong. The germline gives CDR1 MGHDK, CDR2 SYGVNS. The CDR3 is made up of 15 amino acids. This chain's CDR3 is CASSEYRDSLYEQYF. CDR3 nucleotides: TGTGCCAGCAGTGAATACCGGGACAGCCTCTACGAGCAGTACTTC.

This rearrangement joins TRBV11-2 to TRBJ1-2; D might be TRBD1 (5 bases). This CDR3 comprises 13 residues. CDR1 SGHAT and CDR2 FQNNGV come from the germline V gene. Trimming pared 5 bases from V and 7 bases from J, leaving 14 bases between. The CDR3 DNA reads as TGTGCCAGCAGCCTCCTGGGGCAGGCTGGCTACACCTTC. Its protein product is CASSLLGQAGYTF.

This chain joins TRBV30 and TRBJ1-2; no reliable D call. The V end was cut by 0 bases, the J end by 2 bases, with 16 bases between. The germline CDR1 and CDR2 sequences are GTSNPN and SVGIG (reference sequence). The CDR3 is 16 residues long. The DNA of the CDR3 is TGTGCCTGGAGTGTACAGTCCGCTGGGCGCAACTATGGCTACACCTTC. It yields the protein CAWSVQSAGRNYGYTF.

This clone showed up just once. This likely reflects a read error, since a far larger clone is one base away. The chain combines TRBV11-2 with TRBJ2-5; D remains unclear. The CDR3 has 18 amino acids. Germline V gives CDR1 SGHAT, CDR2 FQNNGV. Trimming took off 5 bases at V and 3 bases at J, with 25 bases between the two ends. CDR3 sequence (DNA): TGTGCCAGCAGCCAAGTATTTTCCCCCTTCGTATTCGAAGAGACCCAGTACTTC. Residues: CASSQVFSPFVFEETQYF. Combining the CDR3 with reference TRBV11-2 and TRBJ2-5 gives the whole variable domain EAGVAQSPRYKIIEKRQSVAFWCNPISGHATLYWYQQILGQGPKLLIQFQNNGVVDDSQLPKDRFSAERLKGVDSTLKIQPAKLEDSAVYLCASSQVFSPFVFEETQYFGPGTRLLVL.

The DNA for the CDR3 is TGTGCCAGCAGCGACGGGACTAGCGGGGGGCGGAGCACAGATACGCAGTATTTT. This translates into CASSDGTSGGRSTDTQYF. The chain employs TRBV9 and TRBJ2-3, with TRBD2 matching 15 bases. V trimming: 3 bases; J trimming: 0 bases; junction bases outside the gene matches: 5. Germline values: CDR1 SGDLS, CDR2 YYNGEE. The CDR3 has 18 amino acids.